The rows below give T cell receptor beta chains drawn from one sample of a study of response to subunit inactivated influenza vaccine. A single record per CDR3 protein comes from TCRdb applying MiXCR to the RT-PCR reads. The table has a few hundred thousand distinct CDR3 sequences, approximately 11% seen once. The sequences come from PBMCs from blood, collected about 40 days after vaccination. The receptors were gathered from a man in his fifties or sixties who received an inactivated influenza vaccine. Both conserved end residues are trimmed from each CDR3. Each record gives: V gene, CDR3 protein.

TRBV5-1 | ASSKQGATDTQY
TRBV29-1 | SAAGTGSYEQY
TRBV18 | ASSPSGQPSVTEAF
TRBV5-1 | ASSLEDGGGGYT
TRBV12-3/TRBV12-4 | ASSPRMYEQY
TRBV5-1 | ASSLATRGLSPLH
TRBV6-5 | ASSYSMAGGGGEQF
TRBV5-8 | ASRNRNTEAF
TRBV2 | ASSLNDREQF
TRBV10-3 | AISEMGSSTDTQY
TRBV5-5 | ASSLFRSGSYNEQF
TRBV20-1 | SARDITGDTAYEQY
TRBV20-1 | SAMERASYEQY
TRBV10-3 | AISRGLLPGQGNQPQH
TRBV7-2 | ASSILASGELF
TRBV20-1 | SARDHVATNEKLF
TRBV20-1 | SAEPGYTDTQY
TRBV12-3/TRBV12-4 | ASSLGGVSSYEQY
TRBV6-5 | ASSYAGAGELF
TRBV7-8 | ASSQSTGANEQF
TRBV20-1 | SAPATGIYEQY
TRBV29-1 | SVLVGSNQPQH
TRBV6-2/TRBV6-3 | ASSYPGEHYEQY
TRBV7-9 | ASRPGTGGGTDTQY
TRBV3-1 | ASSHGRGLNEQF
TRBV5-1 | ASSPTGRGYNEQF
TRBV7-8 | ASSPRVWREGRSKNIQY
TRBV9 | ASSVGPRPFDDEQF
TRBV15 | ATSRGPGMNTEAF
TRBV6-5 | ASSYADRGQPQH
TRBV20-1 | SARDFQRDLSYEQY
TRBV28 | ASSSTRGLGAYGYT
TRBV29-1 | SVESEVKEGELF
TRBV29-1 | SVVKGEHETQY
TRBV4-3 | ASSQDGIEQY
TRBV7-2 | ASSSYPATEQY
TRBV5-1 | ASSLQGADYEQY
TRBV9 | ASSLHDGTRYEQF
TRBV29-1 | TGTGGVTDTQY
TRBV7-9 | ASSPGQGRSDTQY
TRBV6-4 | ASRGTGAYGYT
TRBV10-3 | AIRNRGLNYGYT
TRBV6-1 | ASSQGQASTDTQS
TRBV12-3/TRBV12-4 | ASSLAGTGVHEQY
TRBV28 | ASSASIGSYEQY
TRBV25-1 | ASSLAGSLYNEQF
TRBV4-3 | ASSQDGSSGYNEQF
TRBV4-3 | ASSQWDRANTGELF
TRBV12-3/TRBV12-4 | ASSLAPRASTDTQY
TRBV2 | ASSADGGRNTGELF
TRBV5-1 | ASSLTGRSTGGSYEQY
TRBV9 | ASSAHYGADTQY
TRBV7-2 | ASSQRASSYNEQF
TRBV10-3 | ASSRDTEAF
TRBV10-3 | AISVGQGNGNTIY